The next 3 T cell receptor beta chains were all read from a single sample in a study of cytomegalovirus exposure and HLA in healthy donors. The PCR used 60 Vbeta and 13 Jbeta primers. The data were produced by immunoSEQ multiplex PCR, yet TCRdb's version contains in-frame clones alone and is incomplete. The profile shows under 200,000 clones, roughly four fifths of them singletons. The sample consisted of PBMCs. The receptor set was obtained from a woman between 45 and 65 years old in good health and CMV-seropositive.

V gene TRBV27 combines with J gene TRBJ1-4; D call uncertain. CDR1 and CDR2 (germline): MNHEY, SMNVEV (reference sequence). This CDR3 is built from 14 residues. The germline V and J ends were trimmed by 6 bases and 0 bases, with 8 bases remaining between them. CDR3 region: CASSPFATNEKLFF. The CDR3 DNA follows: TGTGCCAGCAGCCCCTTTGCAACTAATGAAAAACTGTTTTTT.

The chain joins TRBV6-1 to TRBJ1-1; no clear D gene. The germline CDR1 and CDR2 sequences are MNHNS and SASEGT. The V and J ends lost 6 bases and 0 bases respectively, with 8 bases between them. The CDR3 has 13 amino acids. The CDR3 here is CASRRGLNTEAFF. CDR3 DNA sequence: TGTGCCAGCAGGCGAGGGTTGAACACTGAAGCTTTCTTT.

The V call is TRBV19, the J call TRBJ2-1; 15 nucleotides align to TRBD2. The germline V gene encodes CDR1 LNHDA and CDR2 SQIVND (reference sequence). Trimming removed 5 bases from V and 12 bases from J; junction bases left unmatched: 8. The CDR3 extends over 15 amino acids. As DNA, the CDR3 is TGTGCCAGTAGTTACCGGACTAGCGGGGGGGTCCGGCAGTTCTTC. Amino acids: CASSYRTSGGVRQFF.